This T cell receptor beta chain was captured by sequencing in a study of blood T cell repertoires in COVID-19. As for the study in general: The United States, Italy and Spain were the sources of the acute and convalescent COVID-19 samples. The analysed material was cDNA or gDNA that came from T cells, B-cell-depleted T cells, or PBMCs.

In the authors' methods: Reference gene primer amplification yielded estimated nucleated cell counts. Generated by immunoSEQ multiplex PCR, the TCRdb table keeps only in-frame clones and is missing some. V, J and clone size reflect that table, while D and trimming were determined from the DNA. The table shows 200,000 to 250,000 clones, with 83% occurring only once. While infection was still active, Seattle patients were enrolled and then followed longitudinally. V was clipped by 6 bases and J by 0 bases, with 9 bases between them. The CDR3 spans 14 residues. Germline V lookup: CDR1 MNHEY, CDR2 SMNVEV (reference sequence).

This chain links TRBV27 with TRBJ2-1; D gene ambiguous. The material sequenced was peripheral blood. The clonotype originates from a woman aged 25 to 39 with COVID-19, enrolled during active disease. The CDR3 DNA is TGTGCCAGCAGAATTGCGGTCTCCTACAATGAGCAGTTCTTC. Translated, it gives CASRIAVSYNEQFF.